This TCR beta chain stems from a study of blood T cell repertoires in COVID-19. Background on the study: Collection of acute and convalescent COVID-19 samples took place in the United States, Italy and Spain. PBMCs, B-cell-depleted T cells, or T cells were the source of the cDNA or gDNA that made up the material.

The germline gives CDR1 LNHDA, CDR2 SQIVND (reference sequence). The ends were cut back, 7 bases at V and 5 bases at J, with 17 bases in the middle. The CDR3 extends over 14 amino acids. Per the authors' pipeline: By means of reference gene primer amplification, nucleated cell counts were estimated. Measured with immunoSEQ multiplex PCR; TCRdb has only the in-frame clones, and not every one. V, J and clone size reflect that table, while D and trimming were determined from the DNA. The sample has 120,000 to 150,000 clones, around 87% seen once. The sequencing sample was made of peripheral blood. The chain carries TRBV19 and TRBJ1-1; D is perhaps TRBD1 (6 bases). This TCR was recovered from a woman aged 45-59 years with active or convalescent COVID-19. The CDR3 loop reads CASTEGGRETEAFF. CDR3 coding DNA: TGTGCCAGTACCGAAGGGGGGAGGGAAACTGAAGCTTTCTTT.